Each of the 23 T cell receptor beta chains below was sequenced from the same sample in a study of shared clonotypes between healthy human individuals. Only in-frame clones appear in the TCRdb table, and some are missing; sequencing was by immunoSEQ multiplex PCR. This table holds roughly 770,000 clones, 95% to 97% found once. The naive CD8 population came from CD45RO-negative cells selected for CCR7, without terminally differentiated effector memory CD45RA+ cells. The specimen was naive CD8+ T cells sorted from blood. All receptors come from a man aged 25-45 years in good health.

CDR3 sequence: CASSSGLAGYTGELFF. In nucleotides, the CDR3 is TGTGCCAGCAGCTCCGGACTAGCGGGGTACACCGGGGAGCTGTTTTTT. The chain links TRBV7-8 to TRBJ2-2; 12 positions match TRBD2. Germline V gene lookup returns CDR1 SGHVS and CDR2 FQNEAQ. The CDR3 spans 16 residues. With V trimmed by 4 bases and J by 3 bases, 3 bases remained unmatched.

V usage is TRBV6-1 and J usage is TRBJ2-3; D may match TRBD1 or TRBD2 (5 bases each). Germline V CDR1 and CDR2: MNHNS, SASEGT. V was cut by 6 bases and J by 4 bases, with 11 bases left in between. The CDR3 extends over 13 amino acids. In DNA, the CDR3 is TGTGCCAGCAGGGGGGACGGATCAGATACGCAGTATTTT. It yields the protein CASRGDGSDTQYF.

The chain has TRBV5-1 and TRBJ2-7; D unresolved. V shed 0 bases and J shed 3 bases, with 10 bases lying between them. CDR3 size: 14 residues. CDR1 is SGHRS and CDR2 is YFSETQ in the germline V gene. CDR3 loop: CASSLVEQSYEQYF. In DNA, the CDR3 is TGCGCCAGCAGCTTGGTTGAGCAGAGCTACGAGCAGTACTTC.

V is TRBV5-1 and J is TRBJ2-7; D could derive from TRBD1 or TRBD2 (6 bases each). CDR1 and CDR2 (germline): SGHRS, YFSETQ. This CDR3 contains 15 residues. Trimming removed 0 bases at V and 4 bases at J, with 14 bases between. CDR3 nucleotide sequence: TGCGCCAGCAGCTTGGAATTGGGGGGCCAGTACGAGCAGTACTTC. Its translation: CASSLELGGQYEQYF.

The CDR3 protein is CASSFTGEGQPQHF. The CDR3, as DNA: TGTGCCAGCAGTTTTACAGGGGAAGGTCAGCCCCAGCATTTT. V gene TRBV7-9 combines with J gene TRBJ1-5, with 7 bases fitting TRBD1. The CDR3 runs to 14 residues. Germline V gene sequence: CDR1 SEHNR, CDR2 FQNEAQ (reference sequence). V was clipped by 6 bases and J by 6 bases; unmatched bases: 8. The full variable domain, in which reference TRBV7-9 and TRBJ1-5 provide the parts outside the CDR3, is DTGVSQNPRHKITKRGQNVTFRCDPISEHNRLYWYRQTLGQGPEFLTYFQNEAQLEKSRLLSDRFSAERPKGSFSTLEIQRTEQGDSAMYLCASSFTGEGQPQHFGDGTRLSIL.

V is TRBV9 and J is TRBJ1-2, with a tentative D call TRBD1 (5 bases). V lost 3 bases and J lost 3, with 9 bases in between. The germline gives CDR1 SGDLS, CDR2 YYNGEE. This CDR3 contains 13 residues. In nucleotides, the CDR3 is TGTGCCAGCAGCGGACAGTGGGACTATGGCTACACCTTC. Its protein is CASSGQWDYGYTF.

This chain connects TRBV7-2 to TRBJ1-5, with 9 nucleotides matching TRBD1. The CDR3 sequence is 16 residues long. J lost 3 bases, V lost 1 base, and 4 bases had no gene match. Germline CDR1 and CDR2: SGHTA and FQGNSA. CDR3 protein: CASSLGTGDPNQPQHF. Written as DNA, the CDR3 is TGTGCCAGCAGCTTAGGGACAGGGGACCCCAATCAGCCCCAGCATTTT.

This chain links TRBV4-1 with TRBJ1-2; D ambiguous. The germline V and J ends were trimmed by 1 base and 6 bases, with 12 bases remaining between them. The CDR3 totals 14 residues. Germline V CDR1 and CDR2: MGHRA, YSYEKL. The CDR3, as DNA: TGCGCCAGCAGCCAAGGGGGATTTGAGGATGGCTACACCTTC. It translates to CASSQGGFEDGYTF.

V and J are TRBV5-6 and TRBJ2-5; D is ambiguous. Trimming cost V 4 bases and J 5 bases, with 9 bases left between them. Per germline, CDR1 SGHDT and CDR2 YYEEEE. The CDR3 is 12 amino acids. CDR3 in amino acids: CASSLLQETQYF. The CDR3 nucleotides are TGTGCCAGCAGCCTATTACAGGAGACCCAGTACTTC.

The chain is built from TRBV9 and TRBJ1-1, with D uncertain. The CDR3 is made up of 12 amino acids. The germline V gene has CDR1 SGDLS and CDR2 YYNGEE. V was shortened by 4 bases and J by 7 bases, with 11 bases between the two germline ends. CDR3 residues: CASSTRPDEAFF. The CDR3 nucleotides are TGTGCCAGCAGCACGCGACCGGATGAAGCTTTCTTT.

The chain uses TRBV28 and TRBJ1-5; D not certain. This CDR3 is built from 15 residues. Germline V gene data show CDR1 as MDHEN and CDR2 as SYDVKM. Trimming took 4 bases from V and 0 from J, leaving 10 bases between them. CDR3 nucleotide sequence: TGTGCCAGCAGTTCCCTTGGACTTAGCAATCAGCCCCAGCATTTT. The encoded protein is CASSSLGLSNQPQHF.

The CDR3 reads CASSLRDFWADYNEQFF. CDR3 bases: TGCGCCAGCAGCTTAAGGGACTTCTGGGCGGACTACAATGAGCAGTTCTTC. V gene TRBV5-1 combines with J gene TRBJ2-1; the D gene is possibly TRBD2 (6 bases). Between the trimmed V and J ends, which lost 2 bases and 3 bases, there was a span of 18 bases. The germline V gene has CDR1 SGHRS and CDR2 YFSETQ. The CDR3 runs to 17 residues.

The rearrangement uses TRBV7-9 and TRBJ2-7; unclear D gene. The germline CDR1 and CDR2 sequences are SEHNR and FQNEAQ (reference sequence). With 6 bases removed from V and 2 bases from J, the gap between germline ends came to 14 bases. The CDR3 is 14 amino acids. CDR3 DNA: TGTGCCAGCAGTCCTTTCCAAAGCCCCTACGAGCAGTACTTC. It codes for CASSPFQSPYEQYF.

V is TRBV29-1 and J is TRBJ1-1; D gene unclear. The V gene lost 7 bases and the J gene lost 1 base, with 10 bases spanning the gap. Germline assignment: CDR1 SQVTM and CDR2 ANQGSEA. The CDR3 extends over 12 amino acids. CDR3 amino acids: CSALIQNTEAFF. DNA for the CDR3: TGCAGCGCCCTAATTCAGAACACTGAAGCTTTCTTT.

This clone was detected only once. The V call is TRBV6-5, the J call TRBJ1-1; no clear D. The germline CDR1 and CDR2 sequences are MNHEY and SVGAGI. V shed 6 bases and J shed 4 bases, with 15 bases lying between them. The CDR3 length is 14 residues. The CDR3 loop reads CASSPRRTSTEAFF. As DNA, the CDR3 is TGTGCCAGCAGCCCAAGACGGACCTCCACTGAAGCTTTCTTT.

This chain joins TRBV9 and TRBJ2-3; no reliable D call. This CDR3 is built from 15 residues. CDR1 is SGDLS, CDR2 YYNGEE, per germline. The V gene lost 0 bases and the J gene lost 0 bases, with 8 bases spanning the gap. The CDR3 here is CASSVDGFSTDTQYF. The CDR3, as DNA: TGTGCCAGCAGCGTAGATGGCTTTAGCACAGATACGCAGTATTTT. The variable domain in full, with the rest retrieved from reference TRBV9 and TRBJ2-3, is DSGVTQTPKHLITATGQRVTLRCSPRSGDLSVYWYQQSLDQGLQFLIQYYNGEERAKGNILERFSAQQFPDLHSELNLSSLELGDSALYFCASSVDGFSTDTQYFGPGTRLTVL.

The chain combines TRBV29-1 with TRBJ2-3; D perhaps matches TRBD2 (6 bases). The CDR3 runs to 14 residues. Germline assignment: CDR1 SQVTM and CDR2 ANQGSEA. The ends were cut back, 5 bases at V and 5 bases at J, with 17 bases in the middle. CDR3 coding DNA: TGCAGCGTTCTAGGACCCTGGGAGGAAGATACGCAGTATTTT. Amino acids: CSVLGPWEEDTQYF.

The J gene is TRBJ2-1, the V gene TRBV11-2; TRBD1 is a possible D gene (6 bases). The CDR3 consists of 16 residues. V lost 5 bases to trimming and J lost 5 bases, with 19 bases between them. Germline CDR1 is SGHAT and CDR2 is FQNNGV. This chain's CDR3 is CASSPYETGHNNEQFF. The CDR3 DNA follows: TGTGCCAGCAGCCCCTACGAGACAGGTCACAACAATGAGCAGTTCTTC.

The rearrangement joins TRBV10-3 to TRBJ2-1, with 14 nucleotides matching TRBD2. In germline, CDR1 is ENHRY, CDR2 SYGVKD. The CDR3 covers 21 residues. The V segment lost 6 bases and the J segment 0 bases; nucleotides outside the gene matches: 16. CDR3 coding DNA: TGTGCCATCAGACCGACTAGCGGGAGGGCCCCCGACCTGAGCTCCTACAATGAGCAGTTCTTC. Residues: CAIRPTSGRAPDLSSYNEQFF.

The chain employs TRBV27 and TRBJ2-3; 8 bases map to TRBD1. The CDR3 extends over 14 amino acids. After removal of 5 bases from V and 6 bases from J, the junction contained 7 bases not matched to a gene. Germline V CDR1 and CDR2: MNHEY, SMNVEV (reference sequence). The CDR3 nucleotides are TGTGCCAGCAGTCCGGGACAGGAGCTCGATACGCAGTATTTT. Amino acids: CASSPGQELDTQYF.

This chain links TRBV10-1 with TRBJ2-7; perhaps TRBD1 as D (6 bases). The V end lost 4 bases, the J end lost 1 base, and 11 bases lay between the germline ends. The germline gives CDR1 WNHNN, CDR2 SYGVQD (reference sequence). This CDR3 contains 14 residues. CDR3: CASSGGRGSYEQYF. For the CDR3, the DNA is TGCGCCAGCAGTGGCGGCAGGGGATCCTACGAGCAGTACTTC.

The genes are TRBV29-1 and TRBJ1-4; a possible D gene is TRBD1 (5 bases). Trimming removed 0 bases at V and 11 bases at J, with 10 bases between. The length of the CDR3 is 12 residues. The germline gives CDR1 SQVTM, CDR2 ANQGSEA. The CDR3 nucleotides are TGCAGCGTTGAAGACCAGGGTCGTAAACTGTTTTTT. This sequence encodes CSVEDQGRKLFF.

V gene TRBV9 combines with J gene TRBJ1-4; tentatively, D is TRBD1 (6 bases). The CDR3 is 14 residues long. CDR1 and CDR2 from the germline V gene are SGDLS and YYNGEE. Trimming took off 4 bases at V and 8 bases at J, with 15 bases between the two ends. In DNA form, the CDR3 reads TGTGCCAGCAGCCCCGGGGCAGGGGACGAAAAACTGTTTTTT. Its translation: CASSPGAGDEKLFF. The whole variable domain, filled in from reference TRBV9 and TRBJ1-4, reads DSGVTQTPKHLITATGQRVTLRCSPRSGDLSVYWYQQSLDQGLQFLIQYYNGEERAKGNILERFSAQQFPDLHSELNLSSLELGDSALYFCASSPGAGDEKLFFGSGTQLSVL.